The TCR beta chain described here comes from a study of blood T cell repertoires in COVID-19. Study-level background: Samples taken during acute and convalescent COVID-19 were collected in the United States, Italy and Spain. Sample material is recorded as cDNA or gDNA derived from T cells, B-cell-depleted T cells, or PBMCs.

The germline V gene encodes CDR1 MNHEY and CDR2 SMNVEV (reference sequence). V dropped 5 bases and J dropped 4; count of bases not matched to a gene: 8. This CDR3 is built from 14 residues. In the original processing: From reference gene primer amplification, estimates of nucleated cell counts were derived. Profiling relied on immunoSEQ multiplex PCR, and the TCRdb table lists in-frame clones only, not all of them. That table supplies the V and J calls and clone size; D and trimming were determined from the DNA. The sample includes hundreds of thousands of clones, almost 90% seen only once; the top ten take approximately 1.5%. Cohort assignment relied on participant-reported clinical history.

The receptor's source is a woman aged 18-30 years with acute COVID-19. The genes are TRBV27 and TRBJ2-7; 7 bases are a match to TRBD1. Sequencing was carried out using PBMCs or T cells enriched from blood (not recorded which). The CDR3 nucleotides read TGTGCCAGCAGTCCCTGGGACAGTGAGTACGAGCAGTACTTC. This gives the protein CASSPWDSEYEQYF.